This T cell receptor beta chain was identified in a study of T cells in Graves' hyperthyroidism and ophthalmopathy. This clonotype occurred many times. The CDR3 is 16 amino acids. After removal of 4 bases from V and 4 bases from J, the junction contained 11 bases not matched to a gene. The germline CDR1 and CDR2 sequences are MDHEN and SYDVKM. From RNA transcripts, TCR beta CDR3 regions were amplified. TCR CDR3 regions were first amplified by RT-PCR with HTBI primers. Each CDR3 protein is one row after TCRdb ran MiXCR on the multiplex PCR reads. The table shows under 400,000 distinct CDR3 sequences, with around 18% occurring only once.

This TCR derives from a woman aged 35 to 49 with Graves' ophthalmopathy. Sequenced sample: blood. This chain connects TRBV28 to TRBJ2-5; TRBD2 aligns across 8 bases. In DNA, the CDR3 is TGTGCCAGCAGTTCGAATCCGGGAGGGCCAGGAGAGACCCAGTACTTC. Its translation is CASSSNPGGPGETQYF.